This T cell receptor (beta chain) was found in a study of blood T cells in healthy people across ages. Study-wide results and limits: A strong correlation was seen between TCR beta diversity and naive T cell percentage.

With regard to this clonotype: Its specificity is not known.

Healthy Caucasian individuals from Russia aged roughly 6 to 90 were enrolled as donors. After removal of 4 bases from V and 1 base from J, the junction contained 9 bases not matched to a gene. CDR1 is SGDLS and CDR2 is YYNGEE in the germline V gene. The CDR3 is 16 residues long. Using a J-beta primer mix together with a sample-barcoded 5' primer, a second PCR was run for roughly 6 to 11 cycles. Each cDNA molecule was tagged by a template-switch adaptor with 12 random nucleotides. TCRdb redid the calling of the 5' RACE reads with MiXCR, one entry per CDR3 protein. The table has roughly 830,000 distinct CDR3 sequences, under 80% seen once.

The TCR originated in a young man in good health. Sample: blood. This chain links TRBV9 with TRBJ2-3, with TRBD1 identical over 7 bases. The CDR3: CASSLINRGGTDTQYF. CDR3 DNA sequence: TGTGCCAGCAGCCTAATCAACAGGGGTGGCACAGATACGCAGTATTTT.